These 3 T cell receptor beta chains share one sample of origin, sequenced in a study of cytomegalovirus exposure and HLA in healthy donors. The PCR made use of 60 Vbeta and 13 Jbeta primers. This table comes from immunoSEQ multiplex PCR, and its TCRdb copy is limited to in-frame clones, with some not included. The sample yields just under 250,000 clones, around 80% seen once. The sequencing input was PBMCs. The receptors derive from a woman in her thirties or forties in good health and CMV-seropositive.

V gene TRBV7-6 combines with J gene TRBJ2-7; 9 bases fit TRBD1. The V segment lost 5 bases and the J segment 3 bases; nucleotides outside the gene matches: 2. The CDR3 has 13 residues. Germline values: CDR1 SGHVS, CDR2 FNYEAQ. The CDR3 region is CASSRQGGYEQYF. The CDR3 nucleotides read TGTGCCAGCAGCCGACAGGGGGGCTACGAGCAGTACTTC.

The CDR3 region has the DNA TGTGCCACCCTAAGAGGGCGGGGGGCCTCCTACGAGCAGTACTTC. As protein: CATLRGRGASYEQYF. This sequence joins TRBV6-6 and TRBJ2-7; 8 bases agree with TRBD2. This CDR3 is 15 amino acids long. The trim removed 10 bases at V and 0 bases at J, leaving 11 bases unmatched. Germline V gives CDR1 MNHNY, CDR2 SVGAGI (reference sequence).

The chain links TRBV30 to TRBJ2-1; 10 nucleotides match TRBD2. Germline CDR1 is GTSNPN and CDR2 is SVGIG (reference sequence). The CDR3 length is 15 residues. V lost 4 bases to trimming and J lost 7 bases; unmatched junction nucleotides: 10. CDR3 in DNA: TGTGCCTGGACCTTGAGCGGGGGGGCTTGGAATGAGCAGTTCTTC. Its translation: CAWTLSGGAWNEQFF.